This T cell receptor beta chain came from a study of CD8 T cells in ankylosing spondylitis. There are many counts of this clonotype. For TCR beta, libraries came from quantitative 5'-RACE with molecular barcodes. A single record per CDR3 protein comes from TCRdb applying MiXCR to the 5' RACE reads. Altogether roughly 230,000 distinct CDR3 sequences are present, about 11% being singletons, with the ten largest covering less than 3%. Trimming removed 5 bases from V and 0 bases from J, with 11 bases in between. Germline CDR1 is SQVTM and CDR2 is ANQGSEA. The CDR3 sequence is 14 residues long. Sequenced input: blood, either unsorted or a sorted T cell fraction (not recorded which). This clonotype originated in a male donor with ankylosing spondylitis or in good health (not recorded which). The chain uses TRBV29-1 and TRBJ1-5, with TRBD1 as a possible D gene (5 bases). For the CDR3, the DNA is TGCAGCGTTAGAACGGGGGATAGCAATCAGCCCCAGCATTTT. Amino acids: CSVRTGDSNQPQHF. Drawing the rest from reference TRBV29-1 and TRBJ1-5, the complete variable domain is SAVISQKPSRDICQRGTSLTIQCQVDSQVTMMFWYRQQPGQSLTLIATANQGSEATYESGFVIDKFPISRPNLTFSTLTVSNMSPEDSSIYLCSVRTGDSNQPQHFGDGTRLSIL.